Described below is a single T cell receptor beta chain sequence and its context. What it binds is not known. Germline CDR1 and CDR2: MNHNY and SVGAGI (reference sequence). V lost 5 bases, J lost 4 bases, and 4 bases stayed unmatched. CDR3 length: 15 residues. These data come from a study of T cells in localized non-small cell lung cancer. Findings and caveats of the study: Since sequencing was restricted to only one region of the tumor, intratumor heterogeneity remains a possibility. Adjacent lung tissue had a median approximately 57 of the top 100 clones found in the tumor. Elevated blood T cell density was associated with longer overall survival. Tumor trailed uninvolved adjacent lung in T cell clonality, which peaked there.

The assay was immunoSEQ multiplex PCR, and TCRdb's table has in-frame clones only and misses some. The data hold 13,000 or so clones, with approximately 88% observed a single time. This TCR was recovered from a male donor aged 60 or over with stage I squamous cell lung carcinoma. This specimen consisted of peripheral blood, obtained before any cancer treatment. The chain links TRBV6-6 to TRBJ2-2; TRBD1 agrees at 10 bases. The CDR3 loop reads CASSRQGATTGELFF. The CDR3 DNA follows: TGTGCCAGCAGTCGACAGGGGGCGACCACCGGGGAGCTGTTTTTT.